This TCR beta chain originates from a study of Ad26.COV2.S vaccination and SARS-CoV-2 variants. Study overall: A participant enrolled in the COV1001 Ad26.COV2.S trial arm provided the sample.

Trimming cost V 0 bases and J 7 bases; bases outside gene matches: 6. The CDR3 loop spans 15 amino acids. The germline gives CDR1 ENHRY, CDR2 SYGVKD. Specified treatment: roughly 19 received Ad26.COV2.S at low or high dose, single or two shots; 5 received placebo; per-sample allocation not given. Day 63 after the first vaccine or placebo injection was the time point for sampling. TCRdb's copy holds only in-frame clones and misses some; the assay was immunoSEQ multiplex PCR. The sample lists some 450,000 clones, about 90% occurring once. The material was peripheral blood, obtained in a trial of Ad26.COV2.S vaccine versus placebo. V is TRBV10-3 and J is TRBJ2-1; 7 nucleotides align to TRBD2. The receptor was isolated from a person aged 18-65 years who received the Ad26.COV2.S COVID-19 vaccine or a placebo. The CDR3 sequence is CAISESTGGRNEQFF. CDR3 in DNA: TGTGCCATCAGTGAGTCGACGGGGGGTAGGAATGAGCAGTTCTTC.